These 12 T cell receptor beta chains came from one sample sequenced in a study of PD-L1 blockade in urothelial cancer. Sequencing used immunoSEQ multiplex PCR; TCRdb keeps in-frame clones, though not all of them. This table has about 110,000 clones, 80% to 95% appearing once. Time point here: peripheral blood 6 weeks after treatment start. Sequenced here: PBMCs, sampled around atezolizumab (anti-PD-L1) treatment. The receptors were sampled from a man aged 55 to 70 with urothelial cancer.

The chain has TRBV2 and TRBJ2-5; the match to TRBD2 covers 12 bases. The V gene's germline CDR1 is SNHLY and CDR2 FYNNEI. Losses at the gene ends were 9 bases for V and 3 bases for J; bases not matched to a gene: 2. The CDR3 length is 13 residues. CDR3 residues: CARRLAGEETQYF. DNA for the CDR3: TGTGCCAGGAGACTAGCGGGAGAAGAGACCCAGTACTTC.

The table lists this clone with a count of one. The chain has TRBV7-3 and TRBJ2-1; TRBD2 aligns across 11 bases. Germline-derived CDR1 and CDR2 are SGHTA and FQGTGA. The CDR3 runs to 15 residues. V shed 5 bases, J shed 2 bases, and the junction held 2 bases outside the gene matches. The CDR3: CASSGTSGPYNEQFF. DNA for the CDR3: TGTGCCAGCAGCGGGACTAGCGGACCCTACAATGAGCAGTTCTTC.

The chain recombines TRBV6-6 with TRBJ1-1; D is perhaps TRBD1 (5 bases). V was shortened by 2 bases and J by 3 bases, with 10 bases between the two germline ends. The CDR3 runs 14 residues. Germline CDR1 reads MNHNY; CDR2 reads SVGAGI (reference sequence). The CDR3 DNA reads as TGTGCCAGCAGTTACCGGGGGAAGCACACTGAAGCTTTCTTT. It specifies CASSYRGKHTEAFF.

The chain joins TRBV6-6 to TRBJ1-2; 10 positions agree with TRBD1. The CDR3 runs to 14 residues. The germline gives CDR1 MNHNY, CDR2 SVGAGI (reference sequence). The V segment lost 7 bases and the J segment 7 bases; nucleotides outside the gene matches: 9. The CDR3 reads CASTLGDRGVGYTF. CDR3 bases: TGTGCCAGCACCCTAGGGGACAGGGGTGTTGGCTACACCTTC.

CDR3 sequence reads: CASSLSSGRQGGGANVLTF. In DNA form, the CDR3 reads TGTGCCAGCAGCCTTAGCAGCGGACGACAGGGGGGTGGGGCCAACGTCCTGACTTTC. The J gene is TRBJ2-6, the V gene TRBV9; 9 nucleotides line up with TRBD1. Germline V gene sequence: CDR1 SGDLS, CDR2 YYNGEE. Trimming at V came to 4 bases and at J to 3 bases, leaving 14 bases not matched to a gene. This CDR3 has 19 amino acids. The complete variable domain, with remaining parts taken from reference TRBV9 and TRBJ2-6, reads DSGVTQTPKHLITATGQRVTLRCSPRSGDLSVYWYQQSLDQGLQFLIQYYNGEERAKGNILERFSAQQFPDLHSELNLSSLELGDSALYFCASSLSSGRQGGGANVLTFGAGSRLTVL.

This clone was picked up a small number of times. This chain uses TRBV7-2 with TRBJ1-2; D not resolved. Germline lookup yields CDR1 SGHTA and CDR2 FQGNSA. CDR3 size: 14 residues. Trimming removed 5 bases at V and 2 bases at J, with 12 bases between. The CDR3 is CASSLSSSNYGYTF. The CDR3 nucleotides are TGTGCCAGCAGCCTGAGTTCTAGCAACTATGGCTACACCTTC.

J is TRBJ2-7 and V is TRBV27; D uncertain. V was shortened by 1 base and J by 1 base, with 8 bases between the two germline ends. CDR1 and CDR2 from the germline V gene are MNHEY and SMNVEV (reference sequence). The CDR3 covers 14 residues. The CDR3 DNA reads TGTGCCAGCAGTTTATTTTCGGAGTCCTACGAGCAGTACTTC. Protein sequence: CASSLFSESYEQYF.

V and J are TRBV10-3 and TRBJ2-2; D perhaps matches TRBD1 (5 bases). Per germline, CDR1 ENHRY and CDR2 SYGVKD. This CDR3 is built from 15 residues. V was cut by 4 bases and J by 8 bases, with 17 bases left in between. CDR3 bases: TGTGCCATCAGTGTCCAGGGCCCCCACCGTGGGGAGCTGTTTTTT. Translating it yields CAISVQGPHRGELFF.

This chain's CDR3 is CASKRGGDTDTQYF. The CDR3 coding sequence is TGTGCCAGCAAACGGGGGGGCGACACAGATACGCAGTATTTT. The V and J genes are TRBV2 and TRBJ2-3; 8 bases match TRBD2. V shed 7 bases and J 2 bases; nucleotides not matched to a gene: 5. The CDR3 has 14 residues. The germline gives CDR1 SNHLY, CDR2 FYNNEI.

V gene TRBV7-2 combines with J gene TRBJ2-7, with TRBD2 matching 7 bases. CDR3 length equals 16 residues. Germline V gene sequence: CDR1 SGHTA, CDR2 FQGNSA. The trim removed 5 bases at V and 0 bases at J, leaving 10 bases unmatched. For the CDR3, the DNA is TGTGCCAGCAGCCCCCGAGCGGGGCACAACTCCTACGAGCAGTACTTC. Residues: CASSPRAGHNSYEQYF.

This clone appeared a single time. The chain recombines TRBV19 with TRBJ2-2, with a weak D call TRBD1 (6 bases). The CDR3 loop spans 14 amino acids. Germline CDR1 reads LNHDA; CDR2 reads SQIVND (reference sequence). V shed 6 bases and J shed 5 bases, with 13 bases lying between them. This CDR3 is CASSSPDRTGELFF. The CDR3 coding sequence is TGTGCCAGTAGCTCCCCAGACAGGACCGGGGAGCTGTTTTTT. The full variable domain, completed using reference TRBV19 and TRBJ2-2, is DGGITQSPKYLFRKEGQNVTLSCEQNLNHDAMYWYRQDPGQGLRLIYYSQIVNDFQKGDIAEGYSVSREKKESFPLTVTSAQKNPTAFYLCASSSPDRTGELFFGEGSRLTVL.

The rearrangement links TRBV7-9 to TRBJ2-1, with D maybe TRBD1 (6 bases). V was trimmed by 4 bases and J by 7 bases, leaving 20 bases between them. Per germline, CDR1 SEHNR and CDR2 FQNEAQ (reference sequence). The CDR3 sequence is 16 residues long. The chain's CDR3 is CASSSFQGTLWNEQFF. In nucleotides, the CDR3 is TGTGCCAGCAGCTCGTTCCAGGGGACGTTGTGGAATGAGCAGTTCTTC.